Each of the 31 T cell receptor beta chains below was sequenced from the same sample in a study of T cell responses to AZD1222 COVID-19 vaccine. Profiling relied on immunoSEQ multiplex PCR, and the TCRdb table lists in-frame clones only, not all of them. Of 100,000 to 150,000 clones in the sample, approximately 87% are singletons; the top ten hold roughly a tenth. This material consisted of peripheral blood, taken on day 0 of AZD1222 vaccination. The receptors here all came from an adult in good health.

This chain joins TRBV9 and TRBJ2-1, with D perhaps TRBD1 (6 bases). Germline assignment: CDR1 SGDLS and CDR2 YYNGEE. The CDR3 sequence is 16 residues long. V was clipped by 4 bases and J by 5 bases, with 19 bases between them. CDR3 loop: CASSPRGQPSHNEQFF. DNA of the CDR3: TGTGCCAGCAGCCCTAGAGGACAGCCTTCCCACAATGAGCAGTTCTTC.

The gene calls are TRBV5-1 and TRBJ2-5, with 9 bases matching TRBD2. Germline V CDR1 and CDR2: SGHRS, YFSETQ. Losses at the gene ends were 0 bases for V and 2 bases for J; bases not matched to a gene: 5. CDR3 length: 16 residues. The CDR3 loop reads CASSLGLAATQETQYF. DNA of the CDR3: TGCGCCAGCAGCTTGGGACTAGCGGCTACTCAAGAGACCCAGTACTTC.

V is TRBV27 and J is TRBJ1-5; possibly TRBD1 for D (6 bases). Per germline, CDR1 MNHEY and CDR2 SMNVEV (reference sequence). The CDR3 sequence is 14 residues long. Trimming removed 2 bases at V and 5 bases at J, with 10 bases between. The CDR3 region has the DNA TGTGCCAGCAGTTTAACGGGGGCCTATCAGCCCCAGCATTTT. Translating gives CASSLTGAYQPQHF.

The chain uses TRBV18 and TRBJ1-1, with TRBD1 matching 8 bases. The length of the CDR3 is 16 residues. Per the germline V gene, CDR1 is KGHSH and CDR2 is LQKENI. J lost 1 base, V lost 2 bases, and 6 bases had no gene match. The CDR3 loop is CASSPAGGQGNTEAFF. The CDR3 DNA is TGTGCCAGCTCACCAGCCGGAGGACAGGGGAACACTGAAGCTTTCTTT.

The rearrangement joins TRBV30 to TRBJ2-1, with 9 bases aligning to TRBD2. The CDR3 covers 14 residues. V was clipped by 7 bases and J by 0 bases; unmatched bases: 4. Germline assignment: CDR1 GTSNPN and CDR2 SVGIG (reference sequence). The CDR3 DNA follows: TGTGCCTCGACTAGCGGAATCTCCTACAATGAGCAGTTCTTC. Protein: CASTSGISYNEQFF.

The rearrangement uses TRBV9 and TRBJ1-1; D uncertain. The V end lost 1 base, the J end lost 1 base, and 5 bases lay between the germline ends. The CDR3 totals 13 residues. CDR1 and CDR2 (germline): SGDLS, YYNGEE. CDR3 loop: CASSVWENTEAFF. CDR3 DNA: TGTGCCAGCAGCGTATGGGAGAACACTGAAGCTTTCTTT. Full variable domain (outside the CDR3, taken from reference TRBV9 and TRBJ1-1): DSGVTQTPKHLITATGQRVTLRCSPRSGDLSVYWYQQSLDQGLQFLIQYYNGEERAKGNILERFSAQQFPDLHSELNLSSLELGDSALYFCASSVWENTEAFFGQGTRLTVV.

As for this clone: The same CDR3 arises from other DNA sequences in this sample as well. The rearrangement links TRBV27 to TRBJ2-7; D gene ambiguous. Germline CDR1 MNHEY, CDR2 SMNVEV (reference sequence). V was cut by 4 bases and J by 3 bases, with 4 bases left in between. This CDR3 region has 11 residues. The CDR3 nucleotides are TGTGCCAGCAGTTCGAGCTACGAGCAGTACTTC. Its protein is CASSSSYEQYF.

This chain uses TRBV30 with TRBJ2-7, with D unclear. Germline-derived CDR1 and CDR2 are GTSNPN and SVGIG (reference sequence). Trimming took off 1 base at V and 6 bases at J, with 22 bases between the two ends. This CDR3 comprises 16 residues. The CDR3 region is CAWSARYLRGNFEQYF. CDR3 nucleotides: TGTGCCTGGAGTGCGCGTTATCTGCGAGGAAACTTCGAGCAGTACTTC.

This clone showed up just a few times. This sequence joins TRBV27 and TRBJ2-5; D is possibly TRBD2 (6 bases). Germline-derived CDR1 and CDR2 are MNHEY and SMNVEV (reference sequence). V lost 5 bases and J 7 bases, leaving 11 bases between the germline ends. The CDR3 sequence is 12 residues long. The CDR3 coding sequence is TGTGCCAGCAGTCCCCGACTAGGGACCCAGTACTTC. This codes for CASSPRLGTQYF.

The chain is built from TRBV10-2 and TRBJ2-7, with TRBD2 identical over 9 bases. Germline CDR1 reads WSHSY; CDR2 reads SAAADI. The V and J ends lost 3 bases and 6 bases, in that order; junction bases with no gene match: 15. The CDR3 is 17 residues long. The CDR3 is CASSDIRGGAAGREQYF. CDR3 DNA: TGCGCCAGCAGTGATATTCGCGGGGGGGCCGCGGGACGCGAGCAGTACTTC.

V is TRBV30 and J is TRBJ1-1, with a weak D call TRBD1 (5 bases). From germline, CDR1 is GTSNPN and CDR2 SVGIG (reference sequence). The CDR3 length is 12 residues. Deletions cut 2 bases from V and 4 bases from J, with 8 bases between. The DNA for the CDR3 is TGTGCCTGGAGTAGCAGGGTCACTGAAGCTTTCTTT. Protein product: CAWSSRVTEAFF. The full variable domain, its missing parts supplied by reference TRBV30 and TRBJ1-1, is SQTIHQWPATLVQPVGSPLSLECTVEGTSNPNLYWYRQAAGRGLQLLFYSVGIGQISSEVPQNLSASRPQDRQFILSSKKLLLSDSGFYLCAWSSRVTEAFFGQGTRLTVV.

The chain uses TRBV19 and TRBJ2-1; D possibly uses TRBD1 or TRBD2 (7 bases each). CDR1 and CDR2 (germline): LNHDA, SQIVND (reference sequence). CDR3 size: 16 residues. V shed 1 base and J shed 5 bases, with 15 bases lying between them. CDR3 sequence reads: CASSIGGGLADNEQFF. In nucleotides, the CDR3 is TGTGCCAGTAGTATAGGAGGGGGCCTAGCGGACAATGAGCAGTTCTTC.

This chain connects TRBV5-4 to TRBJ2-7, with unresolved D. There are 14 residues in the CDR3. Trimming pared 4 bases from V and 3 bases from J, leaving 14 bases between. CDR1 and CDR2 (germline): SGHNT, YYREEE (reference sequence). This chain's CDR3 is CASSTETARYEQYF. CDR3 bases: TGTGCCAGCAGCACGGAGACCGCTCGCTACGAGCAGTACTTC. Filled out from reference TRBV5-4 and TRBJ2-7, the complete variable domain reads ETGVTQSPTHLIKTRGQQVTLRCSSQSGHNTVSWYQQALGQGPQFIFQYYREEENGRGNFPPRFSGLQFPNYSSELNVNALELDDSALYLCASSTETARYEQYFGPGTRLTVT.

The chain is built from TRBV7-2 and TRBJ2-1, with D unresolved. Per the germline V gene, CDR1 is SGHTA and CDR2 is FQGNSA. The CDR3 sequence is 13 residues long. Trimming took off 3 bases at V and 3 bases at J, with 6 bases between the two ends. The CDR3 sequence: CASSLANYNEQFF. The CDR3 DNA follows: TGTGCCAGCAGCTTGGCTAACTACAATGAGCAGTTCTTC.

The sample holds a few counts of this clone. The chain is built from TRBV27 and TRBJ1-6, with 7 bases lining up with TRBD1. The V and J ends lost 6 bases and 6 bases, in that order; junction bases with no gene match: 8. Looked up from germline, CDR1 is MNHEY and CDR2 is SMNVEV (reference sequence). This CDR3 region has 15 residues. CDR3 protein: CASRDREGFNSPLHF. The CDR3 coding sequence is TGTGCCAGCAGAGACAGGGAGGGGTTTAATTCACCCCTCCACTTT.

With respect to this clone: This sample includes further DNA sequences coding for the same CDR3. The V call is TRBV19, the J call TRBJ1-2, with 8 bases fitting TRBD1. Per the germline V gene, CDR1 is LNHDA and CDR2 is SQIVND (reference sequence). V was pared by 0 bases and J by 8 bases, with 2 bases of the junction left unmatched. This CDR3 comprises 13 residues. The CDR3 protein is CASSIDRTGGYTF. Here the CDR3 DNA reads TGTGCCAGTAGTATAGACCGGACAGGGGGCTACACCTTC.

The chain recombines TRBV5-8 with TRBJ1-3, with D hard to call. V lost 3 bases and J 4 bases, leaving 14 bases between the germline ends. CDR1 SGHTS and CDR2 YDEGEE come from the germline V gene. CDR3 length: 15 residues. The CDR3 is CASSSGWSAGNTIYF. DNA of the CDR3: TGTGCCAGCAGCTCAGGATGGTCAGCGGGAAACACCATATATTTT. The entire variable domain, with the rest obtained from reference TRBV5-8 and TRBJ1-3, is as follows: EAGVTQSPTHLIKTRGQQATLRCSPISGHTSVYWYQQALGLGLQFLLWYDEGEERNRGNFPPRFSGRQFPNYSSELNVNALELEDSALYLCASSSGWSAGNTIYFGEGSWLTVV.

The chain is built from TRBV19 and TRBJ2-7; D unclear. The CDR3 runs 12 residues. With 10 bases removed from V and 2 bases from J, the gap between germline ends came to 12 bases. Germline CDR1 LNHDA, CDR2 SQIVND (reference sequence). CDR3 sequence reads: CATTGGTYEQYF. The CDR3 bases are TGTGCCACCACCGGCGGTACCTACGAGCAGTACTTC.

This clone was found once. The CDR3 nucleotides read TGTGCCAGCAGTCCGCCCTACCCCCCGAGGGGGCAGTACTTC. It yields the protein CASSPPYPPRGQYF. The rearrangement joins TRBV25-1 to TRBJ2-7; D may match TRBD1 or TRBD2 (5 bases each). The V gene's germline CDR1 is MGHDK and CDR2 SYGVNS. The CDR3 sequence is 14 residues long. Trimming pared 5 bases from V and 9 bases from J, leaving 20 bases between.

The chain recombines TRBV7-3 with TRBJ1-1; D is uncertain. Trimming removed 2 bases at V and 1 base at J, with 5 bases between. This CDR3 contains 13 residues. Per the germline V gene, CDR1 is SGHTA and CDR2 is FQGTGA. The CDR3 region is CASSLQWNTEAFF. The CDR3 DNA reads TGTGCCAGCAGCTTACAGTGGAACACTGAAGCTTTCTTT.

This rearrangement joins TRBV6-6 to TRBJ2-3; 16 bases are a match to TRBD2. The CDR3 length is 21 residues. Germline CDR1 is MNHNY and CDR2 is SVGAGI (reference sequence). The V and J ends lost 6 bases and 1 base, in that order; junction bases with no gene match: 16. CDR3 in amino acids: CASSGQGRGLAGGPRTDTQYF. CDR3 coding DNA: TGTGCCAGCAGCGGACAAGGGCGGGGACTAGCGGGAGGGCCGCGCACAGATACGCAGTATTTT.

The CDR3 sequence is CASSPRTGDSNEQFF. CDR3 nucleotides: TGTGCCAGCAGCCCTCGGACAGGGGATAGCAATGAGCAGTTCTTC. V usage is TRBV11-2 and J usage is TRBJ2-1; TRBD1 matches 9 bases. The V gene's germline CDR1 is SGHAT and CDR2 FQNNGV. This CDR3 has 15 residues. V lost 5 bases, J lost 6 bases, and 8 bases stayed unmatched.

The J gene is TRBJ1-1, the V gene TRBV3-1 (or the pseudogene TRBV3-2); no clear D gene. V was clipped by 1 base and J by 0 bases, with 6 bases between them. The CDR3 covers 14 residues. Germline V gene sequence: CDR1 LGHDT, CDR2 YNNKEL (reference sequence). The CDR3 DNA is TGTGCCAGCAGCCAAGCCAGCATGAACACTGAAGCTTTCTTT. Encoded protein: CASSQASMNTEAFF.

The V and J genes are TRBV12-5 and TRBJ2-1, with TRBD1 identical over 7 bases. This CDR3 region has 13 residues. The V gene's germline CDR1 is LGHNT and CDR2 FRNRAP. V trimming: 2 bases; J trimming: 6 bases; junction bases outside the gene matches: 1. The CDR3 loop reads CASGLRQGNEQFF. The CDR3, as DNA: TGTGCTAGTGGTTTGAGACAGGGCAATGAGCAGTTCTTC.

The chain recombines TRBV28 with TRBJ2-6; 7 bases fit TRBD1. The germline V gene encodes CDR1 MDHEN and CDR2 SYDVKM. The CDR3 runs 20 residues. V gave up 4 bases and J gave up 0 bases; unmatched junction bases: 15. The CDR3 sequence is CASSSEEPGQRFSGANVLTF. The CDR3 nucleotides read TGTGCCAGCAGTTCTGAAGAACCGGGACAGAGATTCTCTGGGGCCAACGTCCTGACTTTC.

The chain has TRBV19 and TRBJ1-3; possible D gene TRBD1, 5 bases. CDR3 length: 15 residues. Germline CDR1 is LNHDA and CDR2 is SQIVND (reference sequence). V was shortened by 3 bases and J by 0 bases, with 9 bases between the two germline ends. CDR3 residues: CASSMGLISGNTIYF. The CDR3 DNA sequence: TGTGCCAGTAGTATGGGACTGATCTCTGGAAACACCATATATTTT.

This rearrangement joins TRBV19 to TRBJ2-3; 8 positions match TRBD1. The trim removed 3 bases at V and 2 bases at J, leaving 7 bases unmatched. The CDR3 extends over 16 amino acids. Germline V gene data show CDR1 as LNHDA and CDR2 as SQIVND (reference sequence). The CDR3 is CASSIIAGGPTDTQYF. As DNA, the CDR3 is TGTGCCAGTAGTATTATAGCAGGGGGCCCCACAGATACGCAGTATTTT.

This clone was counted between two and nine times. V usage is TRBV3-1 (or the pseudogene TRBV3-2) and J usage is TRBJ1-5, with D uncertain. The CDR3 extends over 14 amino acids. V dropped 4 bases and J dropped 6 bases, with 13 bases sitting between them. Germline V gene lookup returns CDR1 LGHDT and CDR2 YNNKEL (reference sequence). The CDR3 DNA follows: TGTGCCAGCAGCCCTACACCGGAGGGTCAGCCCCAGCATTTT. Encoded protein: CASSPTPEGQPQHF.

The chain carries TRBV4-1 and TRBJ2-7; the D is unclear. CDR3 length: 12 residues. CDR1 and CDR2 from the germline V gene are MGHRA and YSYEKL. The V and J ends lost 1 base and 6 bases respectively, with 7 bases between them. The CDR3 region is CASSQVAGEQYF. The CDR3 nucleotides read TGCGCCAGCAGCCAAGTAGCCGGCGAGCAGTACTTC.

The rearrangement links TRBV7-3 to TRBJ2-2; D uncertain. The germline V gene has CDR1 SGHTA and CDR2 FQGTGA. The V gene lost 1 base and the J gene lost 4 bases, with 4 bases spanning the gap. The CDR3 totals 13 residues. The CDR3 protein is CASSLRPTGELFF. The CDR3 DNA reads TGTGCCAGCAGCTTAAGACCCACCGGGGAGCTGTTTTTT. The full variable domain, its missing parts supplied by reference TRBV7-3 and TRBJ2-2, is GAGVSQTPSNKVTEKGKYVELRCDPISGHTALYWYRQSLGQGPEFLIYFQGTGAADDSGLPNDRFFAVRPEGSVSTLKIQRTERGDSAVYLCASSLRPTGELFFGEGSRLTVL.

Regarding this clone: The same CDR3 also results from other DNA sequences found in this sample. This chain connects TRBV7-8 to TRBJ1-2; D gene unclear. From germline, CDR1 is SGHVS and CDR2 FQNEAQ. The CDR3 loop spans 14 amino acids. Trimming took 1 base from V and 0 from J, leaving 6 bases between them. In nucleotides, the CDR3 is TGTGCCAGCAGCTTAGGGGATTCTAACTATGGCTACACCTTC. It yields the protein CASSLGDSNYGYTF.